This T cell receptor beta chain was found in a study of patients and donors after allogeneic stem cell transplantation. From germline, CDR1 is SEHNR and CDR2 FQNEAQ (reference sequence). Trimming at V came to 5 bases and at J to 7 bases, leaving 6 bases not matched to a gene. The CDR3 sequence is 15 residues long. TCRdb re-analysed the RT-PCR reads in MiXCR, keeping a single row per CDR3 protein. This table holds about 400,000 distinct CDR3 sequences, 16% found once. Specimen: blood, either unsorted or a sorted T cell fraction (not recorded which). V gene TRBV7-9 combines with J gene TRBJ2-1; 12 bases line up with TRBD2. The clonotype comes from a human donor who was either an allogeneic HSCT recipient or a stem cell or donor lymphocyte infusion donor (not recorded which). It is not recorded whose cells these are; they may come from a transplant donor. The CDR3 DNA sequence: TGTGCCAGCAGCCGACTAGCGGGAGCGCTAAATGAGCAGTTCTTC. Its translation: CASSRLAGALNEQFF.